The clone carrying this T cell receptor beta chain was observed a handful of times. The library targeted TCRbeta and was prepared with unique molecular identifiers. MiXCR, applied by TCRdb to the PCR reads, yields one record per CDR3 protein. Counted here are over 400,000 distinct CDR3 sequences, approximately 13% occurring once; the ten biggest clones make up approximately 5.4%. The sample is drawn from a study of T-cell reconstitution after alpha-beta-depleted transplantation in children. The ends lost 4 bases at V and 0 bases at J; junction bases unmatched: 8. In germline, CDR1 is LNHNV, CDR2 YYDKDF (reference sequence). The CDR3 covers 16 residues.

The receptor was derived from a human donor who donated a stem cell graft to a child with combined immunodeficiency. The sample consisted of PBMCs from the stem cell graft donor, taken from the stem cell graft. The rearrangement links TRBV15 to TRBJ2-7, with 8 bases that match TRBD2. CDR3 residues: CATSTDSGARSYEQYF. CDR3 nucleotide sequence: TGTGCCACCAGCACAGATAGCGGGGCCCGCTCCTACGAGCAGTACTTC.